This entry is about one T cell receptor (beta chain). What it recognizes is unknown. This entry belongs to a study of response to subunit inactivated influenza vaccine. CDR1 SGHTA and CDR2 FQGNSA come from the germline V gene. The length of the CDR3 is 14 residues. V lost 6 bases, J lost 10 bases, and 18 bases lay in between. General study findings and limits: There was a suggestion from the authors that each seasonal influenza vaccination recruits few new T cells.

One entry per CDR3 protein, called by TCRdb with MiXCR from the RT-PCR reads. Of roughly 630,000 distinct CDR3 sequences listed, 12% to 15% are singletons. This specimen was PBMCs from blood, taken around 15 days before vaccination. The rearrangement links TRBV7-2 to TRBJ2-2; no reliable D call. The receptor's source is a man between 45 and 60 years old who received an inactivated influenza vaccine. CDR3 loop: CASRKRLGLEELFF. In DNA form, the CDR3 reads TGTGCCAGCAGAAAACGACTGGGATTGGAGGAGCTGTTTTTT.